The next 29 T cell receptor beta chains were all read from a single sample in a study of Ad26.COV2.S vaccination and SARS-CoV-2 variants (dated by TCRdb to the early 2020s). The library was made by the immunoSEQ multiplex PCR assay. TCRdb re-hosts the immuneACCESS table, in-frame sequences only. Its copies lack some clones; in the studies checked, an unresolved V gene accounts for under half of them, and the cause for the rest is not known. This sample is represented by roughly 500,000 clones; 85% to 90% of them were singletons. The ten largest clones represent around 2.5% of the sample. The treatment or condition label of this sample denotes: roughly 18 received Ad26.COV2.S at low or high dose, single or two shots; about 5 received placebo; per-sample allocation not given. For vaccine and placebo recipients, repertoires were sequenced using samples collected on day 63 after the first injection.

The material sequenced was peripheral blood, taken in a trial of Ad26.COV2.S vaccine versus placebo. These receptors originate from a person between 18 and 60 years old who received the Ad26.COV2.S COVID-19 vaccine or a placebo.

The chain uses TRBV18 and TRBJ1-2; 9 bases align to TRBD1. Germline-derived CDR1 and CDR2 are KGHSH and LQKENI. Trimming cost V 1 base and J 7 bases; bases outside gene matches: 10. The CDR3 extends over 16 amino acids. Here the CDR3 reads CASSPQWGQGSGGYTF. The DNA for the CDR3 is TGTGCCAGCTCACCACAGTGGGGACAGGGTTCGGGTGGCTACACCTTC. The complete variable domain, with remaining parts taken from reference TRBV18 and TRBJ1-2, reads NAGVMQNPRHLVRRRGQEARLRCSPMKGHSHVYWYRQLPEEGLKFMVYLQKENIIDESGMPKERFSAEFPKEGPSILRIQQVVRGDSAAYFCASSPQWGQGSGGYTFGSGTRLTVV.

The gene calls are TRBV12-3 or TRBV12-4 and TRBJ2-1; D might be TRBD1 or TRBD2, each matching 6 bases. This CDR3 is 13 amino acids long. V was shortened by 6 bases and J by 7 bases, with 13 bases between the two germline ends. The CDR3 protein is CASRRGEVNEQFF. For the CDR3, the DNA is TGTGCCAGCAGGAGGGGGGAGGTTAATGAGCAGTTCTTC.

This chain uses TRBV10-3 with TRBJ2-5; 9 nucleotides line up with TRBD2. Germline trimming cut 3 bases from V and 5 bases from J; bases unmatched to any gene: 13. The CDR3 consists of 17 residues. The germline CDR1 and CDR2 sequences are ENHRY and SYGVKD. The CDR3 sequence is CAISEGAGGPKWETQYF. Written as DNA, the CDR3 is TGTGCCATCAGTGAAGGAGCGGGAGGCCCCAAATGGGAGACCCAGTACTTC.

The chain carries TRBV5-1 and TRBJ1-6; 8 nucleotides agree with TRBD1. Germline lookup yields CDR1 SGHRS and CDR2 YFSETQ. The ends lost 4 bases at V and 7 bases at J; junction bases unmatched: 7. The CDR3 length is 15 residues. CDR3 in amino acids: CASSLQGVGNSPLHF. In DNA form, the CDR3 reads TGCGCCAGCAGCCTACAGGGGGTCGGAAATTCACCCCTCCACTTT.

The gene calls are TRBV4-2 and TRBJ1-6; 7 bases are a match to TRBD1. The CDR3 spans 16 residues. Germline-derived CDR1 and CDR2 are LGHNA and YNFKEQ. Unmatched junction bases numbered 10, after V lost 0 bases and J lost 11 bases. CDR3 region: CASSQDDRAYGTPLHF. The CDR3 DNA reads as TGTGCCAGCAGCCAAGATGACAGGGCCTATGGAACACCCCTCCACTTT.

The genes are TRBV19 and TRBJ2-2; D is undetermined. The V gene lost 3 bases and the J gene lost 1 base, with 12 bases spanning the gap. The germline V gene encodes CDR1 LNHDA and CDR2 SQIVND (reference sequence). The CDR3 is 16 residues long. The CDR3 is CASSIGRYLNTGELFF. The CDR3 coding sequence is TGTGCCAGTAGTATTGGTCGGTATTTGAACACCGGGGAGCTGTTTTTT.

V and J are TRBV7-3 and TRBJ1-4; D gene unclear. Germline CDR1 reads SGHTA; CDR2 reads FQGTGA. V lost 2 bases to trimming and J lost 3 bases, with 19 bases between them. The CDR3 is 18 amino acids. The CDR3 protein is CASSLYGRPHGANEKLFF. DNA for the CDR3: TGTGCCAGCAGCTTATATGGCAGACCCCACGGGGCTAATGAAAAACTGTTTTTT.

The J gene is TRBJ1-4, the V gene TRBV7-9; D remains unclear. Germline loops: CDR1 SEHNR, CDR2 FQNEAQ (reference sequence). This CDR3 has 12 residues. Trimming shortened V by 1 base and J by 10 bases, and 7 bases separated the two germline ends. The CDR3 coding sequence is TGTGCCAGCAGCTTAGAGTCGGTAAAACTGTTTTTT. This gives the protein CASSLESVKLFF. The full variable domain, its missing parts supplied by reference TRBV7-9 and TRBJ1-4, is DTGVSQNPRHKITKRGQNVTFRCDPISEHNRLYWYRQTLGQGPEFLTYFQNEAQLEKSRLLSDRFSAERPKGSFSTLEIQRTEQGDSAMYLCASSLESVKLFFGSGTQLSVL.

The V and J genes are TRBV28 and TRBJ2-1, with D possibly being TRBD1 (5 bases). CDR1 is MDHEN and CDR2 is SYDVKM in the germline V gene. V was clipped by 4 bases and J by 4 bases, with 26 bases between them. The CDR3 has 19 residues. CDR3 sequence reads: CASSSSYRGMLTAYNEQFF. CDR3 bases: TGTGCCAGCAGTTCCTCCTATAGGGGCATGCTCACCGCATACAATGAGCAGTTCTTC.

CDR3: CASSPAGSGYTF. CDR3 DNA sequence: TGCGCCAGCAGTCCAGCAGGGAGTGGCTACACCTTC. The chain has TRBV10-2 and TRBJ1-2, with D possibly TRBD1 on 5 matching bases. Trimming removed 5 bases at V and 7 bases at J, with 11 bases between. CDR1 and CDR2 from the germline V gene are WSHSY and SAAADI. This CDR3 region has 12 residues.

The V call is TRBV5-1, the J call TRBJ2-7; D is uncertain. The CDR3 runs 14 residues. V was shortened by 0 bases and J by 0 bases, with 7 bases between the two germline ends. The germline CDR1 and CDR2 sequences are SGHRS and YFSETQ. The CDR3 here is CASSLDFYSYEQYV. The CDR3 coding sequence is TGCGCCAGCAGCTTGGACTTTTACTCCTACGAGCAGTACGTC.

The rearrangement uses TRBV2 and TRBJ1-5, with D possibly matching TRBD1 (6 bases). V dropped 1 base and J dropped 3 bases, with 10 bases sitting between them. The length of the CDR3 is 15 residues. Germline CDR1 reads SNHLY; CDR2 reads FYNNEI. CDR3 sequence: CASSEGSGDNQPQHF. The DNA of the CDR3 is TGTGCCAGCAGTGAAGGGTCAGGGGACAATCAGCCCCAGCATTTT. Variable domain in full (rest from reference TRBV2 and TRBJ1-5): EPEVTQTPSHQVTQMGQEVILRCVPISNHLYFYWYRQILGQKVEFLVSFYNNEISEKSEIFDDQFSVERPDGSNFTLKIRSTKLEDSAMYFCASSEGSGDNQPQHFGDGTRLSIL.

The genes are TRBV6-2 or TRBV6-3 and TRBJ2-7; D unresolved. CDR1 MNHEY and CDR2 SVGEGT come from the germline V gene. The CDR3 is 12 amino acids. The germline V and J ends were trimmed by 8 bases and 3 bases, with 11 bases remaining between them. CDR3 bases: TGTGCCAGCGGCCTCACTCGCTACGAGCAGTACGTC. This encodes CASGLTRYEQYV.

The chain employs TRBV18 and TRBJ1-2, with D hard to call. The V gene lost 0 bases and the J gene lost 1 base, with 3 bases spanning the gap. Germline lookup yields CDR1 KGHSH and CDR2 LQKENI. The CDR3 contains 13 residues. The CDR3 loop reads CASSPPSNYGYTF. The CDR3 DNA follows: TGTGCCAGCTCACCACCTAGTAACTATGGCTACACCTTC.

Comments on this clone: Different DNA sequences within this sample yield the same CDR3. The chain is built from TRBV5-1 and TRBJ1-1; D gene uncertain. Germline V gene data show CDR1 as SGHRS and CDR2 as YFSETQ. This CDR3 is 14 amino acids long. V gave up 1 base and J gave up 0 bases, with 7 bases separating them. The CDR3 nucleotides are TGCGCCAGCAGCTTGACGGCCCTGAACACTGAAGCTTTCTTT. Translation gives CASSLTALNTEAFF.

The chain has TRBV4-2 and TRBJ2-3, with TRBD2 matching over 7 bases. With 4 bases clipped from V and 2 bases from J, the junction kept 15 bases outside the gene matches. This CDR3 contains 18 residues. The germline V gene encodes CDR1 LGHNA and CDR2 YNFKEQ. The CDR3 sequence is CASSLTLLERGHTDTQYF. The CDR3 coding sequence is TGTGCCAGCAGCCTAACCCTCCTCGAGCGGGGCCACACAGATACGCAGTATTTT.

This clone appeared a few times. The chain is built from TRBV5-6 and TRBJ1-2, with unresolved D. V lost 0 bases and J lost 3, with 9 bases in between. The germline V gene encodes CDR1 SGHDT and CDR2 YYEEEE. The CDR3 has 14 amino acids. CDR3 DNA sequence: TGTGCCAGCAGCTTGGTAACGGCAGACTATGGCTACACCTTC. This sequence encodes CASSLVTADYGYTF.

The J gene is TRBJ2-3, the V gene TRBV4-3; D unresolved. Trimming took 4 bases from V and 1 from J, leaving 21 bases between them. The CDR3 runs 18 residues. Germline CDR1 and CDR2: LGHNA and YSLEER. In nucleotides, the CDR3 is TGCGCCAGCAGCCTATCAGCCGGGCCAGGTCAGGGCACAGATACGCAGTATTTT. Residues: CASSLSAGPGQGTDTQYF.

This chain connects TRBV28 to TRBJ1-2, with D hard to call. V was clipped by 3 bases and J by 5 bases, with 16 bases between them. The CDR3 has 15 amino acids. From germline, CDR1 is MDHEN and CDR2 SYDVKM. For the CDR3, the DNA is TGTGCCAGCAGTTTCTTGTCCAGGCAGTCATATGGCTACACCTTC. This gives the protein CASSFLSRQSYGYTF.

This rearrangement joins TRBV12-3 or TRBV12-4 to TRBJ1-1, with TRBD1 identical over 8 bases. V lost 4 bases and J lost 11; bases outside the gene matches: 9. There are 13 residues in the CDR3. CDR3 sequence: CASSSGQVETAFF. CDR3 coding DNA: TGTGCCAGCAGTTCGGGACAGGTTGAGACGGCTTTCTTT.

DNA of the CDR3: TGCGCCAGCAGCCAAGCCGCTAACCTCGACACAGATACGCAGTATTTT. Translated: CASSQAANLDTDTQYF. V gene TRBV4-1 combines with J gene TRBJ2-3, with no clear D. V lost 1 base, J lost 2 bases, and 13 bases lay in between. The germline V gene encodes CDR1 MGHRA and CDR2 YSYEKL. The CDR3 is 16 amino acids.

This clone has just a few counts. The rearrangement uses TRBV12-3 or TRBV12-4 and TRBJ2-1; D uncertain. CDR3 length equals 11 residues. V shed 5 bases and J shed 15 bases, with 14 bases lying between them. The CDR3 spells CASSQTGPWFF. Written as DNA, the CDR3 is TGTGCCAGCAGTCAAACGGGCCCGTGGTTCTTC.

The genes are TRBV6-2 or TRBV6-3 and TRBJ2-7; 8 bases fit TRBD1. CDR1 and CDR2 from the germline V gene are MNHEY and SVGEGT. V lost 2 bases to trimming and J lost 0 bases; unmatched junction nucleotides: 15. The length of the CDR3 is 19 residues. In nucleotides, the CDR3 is TGTGCCAGCAGTTACCCGTCGTCGACAGGGGCGGGTCGCTCCTACGAGCAGTACTTC. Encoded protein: CASSYPSSTGAGRSYEQYF.

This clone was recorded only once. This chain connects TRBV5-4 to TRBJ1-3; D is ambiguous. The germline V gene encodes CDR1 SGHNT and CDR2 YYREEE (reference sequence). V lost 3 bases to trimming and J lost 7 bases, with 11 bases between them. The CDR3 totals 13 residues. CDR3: CASSSSNPNTIYF. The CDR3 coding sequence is TGTGCCAGCAGCTCCAGCAATCCGAACACCATATATTTT.

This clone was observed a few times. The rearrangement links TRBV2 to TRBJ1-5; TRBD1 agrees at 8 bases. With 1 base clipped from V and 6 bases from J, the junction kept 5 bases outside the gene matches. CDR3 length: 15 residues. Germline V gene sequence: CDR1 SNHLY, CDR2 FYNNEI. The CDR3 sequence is CASSEDRTGIQPQHF. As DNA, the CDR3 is TGTGCCAGCAGTGAAGATCGGACAGGGATTCAGCCCCAGCATTTT.

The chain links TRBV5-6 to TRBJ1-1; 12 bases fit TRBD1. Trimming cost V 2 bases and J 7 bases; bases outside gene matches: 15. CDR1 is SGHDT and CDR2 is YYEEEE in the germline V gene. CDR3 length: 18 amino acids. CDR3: CASSFFAPRDRGRVEAFF. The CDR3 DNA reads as TGTGCCAGCAGCTTCTTTGCCCCGCGGGACAGGGGGCGAGTTGAAGCTTTCTTT.

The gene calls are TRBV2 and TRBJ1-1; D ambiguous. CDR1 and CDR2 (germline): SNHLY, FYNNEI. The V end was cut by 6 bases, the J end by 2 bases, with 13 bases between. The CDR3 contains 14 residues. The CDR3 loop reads CASRPGPTNTEAFF. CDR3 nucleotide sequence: TGTGCCAGCAGACCCGGACCGACCAACACTGAAGCTTTCTTT.

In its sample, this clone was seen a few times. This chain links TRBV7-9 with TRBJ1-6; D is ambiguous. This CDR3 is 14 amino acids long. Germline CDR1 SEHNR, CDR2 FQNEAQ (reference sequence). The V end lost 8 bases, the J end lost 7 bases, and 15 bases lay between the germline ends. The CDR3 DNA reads TGTGCCAGCGGAGGCGGGAGTGGGAATTCACCCCTCCACTTT. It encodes CASGGGSGNSPLHF.

CDR3 loop: CASSLDGMRRTEAFF. CDR3 bases: TGCGCCAGCAGCTTGGACGGTATGCGGCGGACTGAAGCTTTCTTT. This rearrangement joins TRBV5-1 to TRBJ1-1; D gene unclear. V dropped 0 bases and J dropped 5 bases, with 14 bases sitting between them. CDR3 size: 15 residues. The germline CDR1 and CDR2 sequences are SGHRS and YFSETQ. Variable domain in full (rest from reference TRBV5-1 and TRBJ1-1): KAGVTQTPRYLIKTRGQQVTLSCSPISGHRSVSWYQQTPGQGLQFLFEYFSETQRNKGNFPGRFSGRQFSNSRSEMNVSTLELGDSALYLCASSLDGMRRTEAFFGQGTRLTVV.